The present T cell receptor beta chain was sequenced within a study of graft-versus-host responses after intestinal transplantation. Overall study findings and caveats: Detected in recipient marrow were GvH clones, some of which were first observed in ileum or blood.

Clones were read by immunoSEQ multiplex PCR, and TCRdb kept only the in-frame ones, dropping some. Here the sample spans roughly 93,000 clones, roughly 90% being singletons. About this clone itself: Antigen unknown.

This CDR3 has 16 amino acids. CDR1 MGHRA and CDR2 YSYEKL come from the germline V gene. V lost 2 bases to trimming and J lost 1 base; unmatched junction nucleotides: 5. The receptor's source is a human donor who was the organ donor for an intestinal transplant. This chain uses TRBV4-1 with TRBJ2-5, with 9 bases lining up with TRBD2. The starting material was unstimulated CD8+ T cells sorted from spleen or lymph node cells, obtained before transplant. The CDR3 nucleotides are TGCGCCAGCAGCCAAATAGCGGGGGCCCCCCAAGAGACCCAGTACTTC. Its translation is CASSQIAGAPQETQYF.